A selection of T cell receptor beta chains follows, all from one sample in a study of T cell changes during pregnancy in multiple sclerosis. The table came from immunoSEQ multiplex PCR; TCRdb's copy has only in-frame clones and leaves some out. Of fewer than 60,000 clones in the sample, roughly 94% are singletons; the top ten hold approximately 0.31%. Sample: CD4+ T cells from peripheral blood mononuclear cells, taken in the third trimester of pregnancy. Receptors originate from a female donor with multiple sclerosis, enrolled in a pregnancy study. Both conserved end residues are part of each CDR3. D genes are given only for firm matches.

D,V,J,CDR3,DNA
TRBD2,TRBV5-4,TRBJ2-3,CASSLDGGATDTQYF,TGTGCCAGCAGCTTGGACGGGGGGGCCACAGATACGCAGTATTTT
-,TRBV11-3,TRBJ1-2,CASSLVGQRGYGYTF,TGTGCCAGCAGCTTAGTCGGACAGCGGGGGTATGGCTACACCTTC
-,TRBV5-1,TRBJ1-4,CASSPYGATNEKLFF,TGCGCCAGCAGCCCATACGGTGCAACTAATGAAAAACTGTTTTTT
-,TRBV7-8,TRBJ2-3,CASSSKGSSTDTQYF,TGTGCCAGCAGCTCAAAGGGGTCCAGCACAGATACGCAGTATTTT
TRBD2,TRBV4-2,TRBJ2-7,CASSQGTSGSSEQYF,TGTGCCAGCAGCCAAGGGACTAGCGGGAGCTCCGAGCAGTACTTC
-,TRBV6-6,TRBJ2-7,CASSYSTGYEQYF,TGTGCCAGCAGTTACTCGACAGGCTACGAGCAGTACTTC
TRBD1,TRBV28,TRBJ1-1,CASSPLPGGAAEAFF,TGTGCCAGCAGTCCATTACCAGGGGGCGCGGCTGAAGCTTTCTTT
TRBD2,TRBV10-3,TRBJ2-7,CAISSSGSYEQYF,TGTGCCATCAGCTCTAGCGGTTCCTACGAGCAGTACTTC
TRBD2,TRBV7-3,TRBJ2-2,CASRYGLAGGGELFF,TGTGCCAGCAGATACGGACTAGCGGGGGGCGGGGAGCTGTTTTTT
TRBD1,TRBV7-3,TRBJ2-2,CASSYIATGQGRARDTGELFF,TGTGCCAGCAGCTATATCGCAACGGGACAGGGCCGGGCGAGGGACACCGGGGAGCTGTTTTTT
-,TRBV5-5,TRBJ1-1,CASSLDWAGNTEAFF,TGTGCCAGCAGCTTGGATTGGGCGGGGAACACTGAAGCTTTCTTT
TRBD1,TRBV7-9,TRBJ2-1,CASSLPGQGNDEQFF,TGTGCCAGCAGCTTACCGGGACAGGGTAATGATGAGCAGTTCTTC
-,TRBV6-1,TRBJ2-5,CASSDRETQYF,TGTGCCAGCAGTGATCGGGAGACCCAGTACTTC
TRBD2,TRBV27,TRBJ2-3,CASSPLAGGVTDTQYF,TGTGCCAGCAGTCCACTAGCGGGAGGGGTCACAGATACGCAGTATTTT
TRBD1,TRBV5-1,TRBJ1-1,CASSTRTGPEAFF,TGCGCCAGCAGCACAAGGACAGGTCCTGAAGCTTTCTTT
-,TRBV11-3,TRBJ1-4,CASSKEGQPREKLFF,TGTGCCAGCAGCAAAGAAGGACAGCCACGTGAAAAACTGTTTTTT
-,TRBV29-1,TRBJ1-2,CSAERSGDGGYTF,TGCAGCGCAGAAAGGTCAGGGGACGGAGGCTACACCTTC
-,TRBV19,TRBJ1-5,CASSHWEGAGNQPQHF,TGTGCCAGTAGTCACTGGGAAGGGGCCGGCAATCAGCCCCAGCATTTT
-,TRBV5-1,TRBJ2-7,CASSLGRTATYEQYF,TGCGCCAGCAGCTTGGGGAGGACAGCCACCTACGAGCAGTACTTC
TRBD1,TRBV4-3,TRBJ1-2,CASSQDQGTATEGYGYTF,TGCGCCAGCAGCCAAGATCAGGGGACAGCGACTGAGGGGTATGGCTACACCTTC
TRBD2,TRBV9,TRBJ2-3,CASSVGVAGGLDTQYF,TGTGCCAGCAGCGTTGGAGTAGCGGGAGGTCTAGATACGCAGTATTTT
-,TRBV5-1,TRBJ2-4,CASSLAYREILAKNIQYF,TGCGCCAGCAGCTTGGCCTACAGGGAAATCTTAGCCAAAAACATTCAGTACTTC
-,TRBV19,TRBJ2-1,CASSINRDREQFF,TGTGCCAGTAGTATAAACAGGGACCGTGAGCAGTTCTTC
-,TRBV6-5,TRBJ2-7,CASSYRGFWEQYF,TGTGCCAGCAGTTATCGGGGATTCTGGGAGCAGTACTTC
-,TRBV5-1,TRBJ2-5,CASSLMDRRPETQYF,TGCGCCAGCAGCCTGATGGACAGACGCCCAGAGACCCAGTACTTC
TRBD1,TRBV6-5,TRBJ2-5,CASSSQDRGQETQYF,TGTGCCAGCAGTTCTCAGGACAGGGGGCAAGAGACCCAGTACTTC
TRBD1,TRBV28,TRBJ1-4,CASSLQGAKEKLFF,TGTGCCAGCAGTCTTCAGGGGGCGAAGGAAAAACTGTTTTTT
TRBD1,TRBV7-2,TRBJ2-1,CASSIGQGTHNEQFF,TGTGCCAGCAGCATAGGACAGGGTACACACAATGAGCAGTTCTTC
TRBD2,TRBV11-2,TRBJ2-7,CASSFTMAGGKYEQYF,TGTGCCAGCAGCTTTACTATGGCGGGGGGAAAGTACGAGCAGTACTTC